Sequencing of this T cell receptor (beta chain) was carried out in a study of blood T cell repertoires in COVID-19. The wider study: Samples of COVID-19 (acute and convalescent) were obtained from the United States, Italy and Spain. Sample material is recorded as cDNA or gDNA derived from T cells, B-cell-depleted T cells, or PBMCs.

V was trimmed by 6 bases and J by 4 bases, leaving 13 bases between them. Germline loops: CDR1 SNHLY, CDR2 FYNNEI. The CDR3 extends over 14 amino acids. Original processing methods: The authors estimated nucleated cell counts from reference gene primer amplification. The assay was immunoSEQ multiplex PCR, and TCRdb's table has in-frame clones only and misses some. The DNA was the basis for D and trimming; V, J and clone size are from that table. The sample includes some 160,000 clones, roughly 90% of them seen just once. The chain carries TRBV2 and TRBJ2-1, with D perhaps matching TRBD1 (6 bases). Sample: peripheral blood. This TCR came from a man aged 55 to 70 with acute or convalescent COVID-19. Here the CDR3 DNA reads TGTGCCAGCAGGAAAGACAGGAGTTACAATGAGCAGTTCTTC. It yields the protein CASRKDRSYNEQFF.